The 21 T cell receptor beta chains below all came from one sample that was sequenced in a study of T cells in women clearing cervical HPV infection. The assay was immunoSEQ multiplex PCR, and TCRdb's table has in-frame clones only and misses some. Across roughly 42,000 clones, the top ten clones capture approximately 1.2% of the sample. The specimen was blood buffy coat. These receptors were obtained from a woman aged 18 to 75 with a cervical HPV16 infection that either progressed to CIN3+ or cleared (not recorded which).

Remarks on this clone: The read halts 3 residues ahead of the CDR3 end, with the missing end drawn from the germline J gene. The gene calls are TRBV20-1 and TRBJ1-5, with D perhaps TRBD1 (5 bases). Germline CDR1 and CDR2: DFQATT and SNEGSKA (reference sequence). Trimming took off 6 bases at V and 8 bases at J, with 17 bases between the two ends. The CDR3 is 13 amino acids. CDR3 sequence reads: CSATGVDGEPQHF. Incomplete CDR3 DNA: TGCAGTGCCACGGGGGTGGATGGGGAGCCC.

Notes on this clone: The read is 3 residues too short to cover the CDR3 end, so that end is filled in from the germline J gene. The chain has TRBV20-1 and TRBJ2-7; the D is unclear. The V gene lost 3 bases and the J gene lost 2 bases, with 8 bases spanning the gap. The CDR3 has 12 amino acids. Germline CDR1 reads DFQATT; CDR2 reads SNEGSKA (reference sequence). The part of the CDR3 DNA that was read is TGCAGTGCTAGGTTTCAAACCTACGAG. It is translated as CSARFQTYE. The whole CDR3 protein reads CSARFQTYEQYF.

As to this clone: From the germline J gene comes the end of the CDR3, since the read stops 3 residues before it. The chain has TRBV7-8 and TRBJ2-3; perhaps TRBD2 as D (6 bases). The V gene's germline CDR1 is SGHVS and CDR2 FQNEAQ. Trimming stripped 4 bases from V and 3 bases from J, with 14 bases between. The CDR3 sequence is 15 residues long. Partial CDR3 DNA: TGTGCCAGCAGCTCTTTTTGGGGGGATACAGATACG. Amino acid sequence: CASSSFWGDTDT. The whole CDR3 reads CASSSFWGDTDTQYF.

Comment on this clone: The read terminates 3 residues before the CDR3 end, so the remaining end is supplied by the germline J gene. V gene TRBV11-2 combines with J gene TRBJ1-1; D is uncertain. This CDR3 spans 15 amino acids. Germline CDR1 reads SGHAT; CDR2 reads FQNNGV. V was clipped by 5 bases and J by 0 bases, with 13 bases between them. The part of the CDR3 DNA that was read is TGTGCCAGCAGCCTTATGGGCAGAATGAACACTGAA. Translation gives CASSLMGRMNTE. The full CDR3 protein reads CASSLMGRMNTEAFF.

A note on this clone: The read terminates 3 residues ahead of where the CDR3 ends, so the germline J gene completes it. The chain links TRBV5-1 to TRBJ1-2; 12 bases agree with TRBD1. In germline, CDR1 is SGHRS, CDR2 YFSETQ. V trimming: 4 bases; J trimming: 6 bases; junction bases outside the gene matches: 7. The CDR3 runs 15 residues. This CDR3 is CASSPGGQGAHGYTF. The sequenced CDR3 bases are TGCGCCAGCAGCCCGGGGGGACAGGGGGCGCATGGC.

For this clone: Read data end 3 residues before the CDR3 end; the end is taken from the germline J gene. The V and J genes are TRBV7-3 and TRBJ2-2; a possible D gene is TRBD2 (6 bases). Trimming took 3 bases from V and 4 from J, leaving 12 bases between them. Germline V gene sequence: CDR1 SGHTA, CDR2 FQGTGA. The CDR3 runs 15 residues. The CDR3 bases that were read are TGTGCCAGCAGCTTGGGGGGTGGCGTCACCGGGGAG. Encoded protein: CASSLGGGVTGE. The full-length CDR3 reads as CASSLGGGVTGELFF.

A note on this clone: From the germline J gene comes the end of the CDR3, since the read stops 3 residues before it. The J gene is TRBJ2-2, the V gene TRBV19; D remains unclear. Germline assignment: CDR1 LNHDA and CDR2 SQIVND (reference sequence). The CDR3 spans 12 residues. CDR3 sequence: CASSTRNSPLFF. CDR3 DNA (partial): TGTGCCAGTAGTACCAGGAATTCACCG.

On this clone: Read coverage stops 3 residues before the CDR3 terminus; the germline J gene supplies the remainder. The chain carries TRBV10-2 and TRBJ2-7; 8 bases agree with TRBD2. CDR1 is WSHSY and CDR2 is SAAADI in the germline V gene. This CDR3 is 14 amino acids long. V lost 6 bases to trimming and J lost 0 bases; unmatched junction nucleotides: 4. The chain's CDR3 is CASSGTRDSYEQYF. The CDR3 DNA, read in part, is TGCGCCAGCAGCGGGACTAGGGACTCCTACGAG.

In the case of this clone: Sequencing ends 3 residues short of the CDR3 end; the germline J gene provides the rest. The chain recombines TRBV5-1 with TRBJ2-6; tentatively, D is TRBD1 (6 bases). The germline V and J ends were trimmed by 4 bases and 0 bases, with 11 bases remaining between them. Germline CDR1 is SGHRS and CDR2 is YFSETQ. The CDR3 runs to 16 residues. Incomplete CDR3 DNA: TGCGCCAGCAGCCTGGGACATAGCTCTGGGGCCAACGTC. Translated, it gives CASSLGHSSGANV. Given in full, the CDR3 is CASSLGHSSGANVLTF.

For this clone: The observed sequence ends 3 residues before the CDR3 terminus, with the missing tail filled in from the germline J gene. The chain uses TRBV6-2 or TRBV6-3 and TRBJ1-5, with D perhaps matching TRBD1 (6 bases). The CDR3 consists of 13 residues. Between the trimmed V and J ends, which lost 6 bases and 6 bases, there was a span of 12 bases. From germline, CDR1 is MNHEY and CDR2 SVGEGT. The DNA read from the CDR3 is TGTGCCAGCAGGGACGGGGGGCGTCAGCCC. Translation: CASRDGGRQP. The complete CDR3 sequence is CASRDGGRQPQHF.

About this clone: The read stops 3 residues short of the end of the CDR3; the missing end is completed from the germline J gene. The V and J genes are TRBV29-1 and TRBJ2-1, with TRBD1 matching 10 bases. CDR1 and CDR2 (germline): SQVTM, ANQGSEA. The V and J ends lost 4 bases and 9 bases, in that order; junction bases with no gene match: 3. This CDR3 is built from 12 residues. The sequenced CDR3 bases are TGCAGCGTTGGACAGGGGGCCGGTGAG. Translating it yields CSVGQGAGE. The complete CDR3 sequence is CSVGQGAGEQFF.

On this clone itself: The CDR3 goes on 3 residues after the read ends, and that part is filled in from the germline J gene. The chain links TRBV30 to TRBJ1-6; TRBD1 is a possible D gene (5 bases). The germline V gene has CDR1 GTSNPN and CDR2 SVGIG (reference sequence). Trimming removed 4 bases from V and 0 bases from J, with 10 bases in between. The CDR3 consists of 15 residues. The sequenced part of the CDR3 DNA is TGTGCCTGGACAGGGTTCAGCTCCTATAATTCACCC. It codes for CAWTGFSSYNSP. The entire CDR3 is CAWTGFSSYNSPLHF.

Comment on this clone: With the read ending 3 residues before the CDR3 end, the germline J gene is used to fill in that end. The V gene is TRBV10-3, the J gene TRBJ1-4; D gene ambiguous. CDR3 length: 13 amino acids. CDR1 is ENHRY and CDR2 is SYGVKD in the germline V gene. The germline V and J ends were trimmed by 8 bases and 0 bases, with 7 bases remaining between them. The CDR3 loop reads CAIQTATNEKLFF. The covered CDR3 bases are TGTGCCATCCAAACAGCAACTAATGAAAAA.

On this clone: The read falls 3 residues short of the CDR3 end, and the missing part is taken from the germline J gene. This chain joins TRBV20-1 and TRBJ2-1, with D tentatively TRBD2 (5 bases). CDR3 length: 13 amino acids. Deletions cut 3 bases from V and 7 bases from J, with 13 bases between. Looked up from germline, CDR1 is DFQATT and CDR2 is SNEGSKA (reference sequence). The sequenced CDR3 bases are TGCAGTGCTAGGAACAGCCCGGGGAATGAG. It is translated as CSARNSPGNE. The full CDR3 protein is CSARNSPGNEQFF.

In regard to this clone: The read halts 3 residues ahead of the CDR3 end, with the missing end drawn from the germline J gene. This chain links TRBV7-9 with TRBJ1-2; TRBD1 is a possible D gene (5 bases). The ends were cut back, 5 bases at V and 6 bases at J, with 19 bases in the middle. This CDR3 has 15 residues. Germline V CDR1 and CDR2: SEHNR, FQNEAQ (reference sequence). The CDR3 bases that were read are TGTGCCAGCAGCCCAAGGACAAACGCCCGCGATGGC. Its translation: CASSPRTNARDG. The CDR3 in its entirety is CASSPRTNARDGYTF.

As regards this clone: The read halts 3 residues ahead of the CDR3 end, with the missing end drawn from the germline J gene. The genes are TRBV10-3 and TRBJ2-1, with 10 bases identical to TRBD2. Germline V gene data show CDR1 as ENHRY and CDR2 as SYGVKD. CDR3 length equals 15 residues. J lost 4 bases, V lost 9 bases, and 9 bases had no gene match. The CDR3 DNA, read in part, is TGTGCCATAAAGGGGGCTAGCGGGGGTTACAATGAG. It specifies CAIKGASGGYNE. The entire CDR3 reads CAIKGASGGYNEQFF.

With respect to this clone: Read coverage stops 3 residues before the CDR3 terminus; the germline J gene supplies the remainder. The chain employs TRBV7-6 and TRBJ1-2; possibly TRBD1 for D (6 bases). The CDR3 totals 16 residues. The V and J ends lost 5 bases and 5 bases respectively, with 21 bases between them. Germline V gene sequence: CDR1 SGHVS, CDR2 FNYEAQ. Partial CDR3 DNA: TGTGCCAGCAGCCGCGTCGGGGGGCCTCTCCGTTATGGC. Amino acids: CASSRVGGPLRYG. The full CDR3 reads CASSRVGGPLRYGYTF.

Points on this clone: The observed sequence ends 3 residues before the CDR3 terminus, with the missing tail filled in from the germline J gene. The genes are TRBV30 and TRBJ2-7; 8 nucleotides line up with TRBD1. With V trimmed by 5 bases and J by 3 bases, 6 bases remained unmatched. The CDR3 length is 13 residues. The germline V gene encodes CDR1 GTSNPN and CDR2 SVGIG (reference sequence). The sequenced CDR3 bases are TGTGCCTGGCAGGGGGCGAATATCTACGAG. Its protein product is CAWQGANIYE. The full CDR3 sequence reads CAWQGANIYEQYF.

About this clone: The read stops 3 residues short of the end of the CDR3; the missing end is completed from the germline J gene. The chain combines TRBV6-2 or TRBV6-3 with TRBJ2-1; the D is unclear. Germline assignment: CDR1 MNHEY and CDR2 SVGEGT. V was shortened by 4 bases and J by 8 bases, with 18 bases between the two germline ends. The CDR3 loop spans 15 amino acids. The CDR3 sequence: CASSSPHEPVDEQFF. Incomplete CDR3 DNA: TGTGCCAGCAGTTCCCCCCACGAGCCGGTGGATGAG.

A word on this clone: The sequence runs out 3 residues before the end of the CDR3; the remainder is reconstructed from the germline J gene. The rearrangement links TRBV2 to TRBJ2-7, with 11 positions matching TRBD2. V dropped 7 bases and J dropped 3; count of bases not matched to a gene: 8. Germline assignment: CDR1 SNHLY and CDR2 FYNNEI. The CDR3 length is 15 residues. CDR3 DNA, as far as it was read: TGTGCCAGCAAGGTAACTAGCGGGGGAGTCTACGAG. This sequence encodes CASKVTSGGVYE. The CDR3 as a whole reads CASKVTSGGVYEQYF.

With respect to this clone: From the germline J gene comes the end of the CDR3, since the read stops 3 residues before it. This chain uses TRBV2 with TRBJ2-1; tentative D call: TRBD1 (6 bases). V dropped 2 bases and J dropped 7 bases, with 12 bases sitting between them. Germline loops: CDR1 SNHLY, CDR2 FYNNEI. The CDR3 contains 14 residues. The CDR3 DNA, read in part, is TGTGCCAGCAGTGAATTCAGGGGACGGAATGAG. Amino acid sequence: CASSEFRGRNE. The full CDR3 protein reads CASSEFRGRNEQFF.